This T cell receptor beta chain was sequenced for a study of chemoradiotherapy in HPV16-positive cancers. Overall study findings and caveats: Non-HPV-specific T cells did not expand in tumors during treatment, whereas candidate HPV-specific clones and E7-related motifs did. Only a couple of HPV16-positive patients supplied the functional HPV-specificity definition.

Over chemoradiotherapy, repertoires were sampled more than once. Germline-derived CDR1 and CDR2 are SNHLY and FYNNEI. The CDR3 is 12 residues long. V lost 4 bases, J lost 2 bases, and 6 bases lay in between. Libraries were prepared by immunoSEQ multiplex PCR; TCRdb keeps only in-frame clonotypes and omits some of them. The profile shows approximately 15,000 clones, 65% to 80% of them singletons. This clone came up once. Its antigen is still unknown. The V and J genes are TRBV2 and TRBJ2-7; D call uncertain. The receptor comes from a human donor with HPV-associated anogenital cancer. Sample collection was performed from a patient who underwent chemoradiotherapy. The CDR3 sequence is CASSAYTYEQYF. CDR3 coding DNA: TGTGCCAGCAGTGCATACACCTACGAGCAGTACTTC.